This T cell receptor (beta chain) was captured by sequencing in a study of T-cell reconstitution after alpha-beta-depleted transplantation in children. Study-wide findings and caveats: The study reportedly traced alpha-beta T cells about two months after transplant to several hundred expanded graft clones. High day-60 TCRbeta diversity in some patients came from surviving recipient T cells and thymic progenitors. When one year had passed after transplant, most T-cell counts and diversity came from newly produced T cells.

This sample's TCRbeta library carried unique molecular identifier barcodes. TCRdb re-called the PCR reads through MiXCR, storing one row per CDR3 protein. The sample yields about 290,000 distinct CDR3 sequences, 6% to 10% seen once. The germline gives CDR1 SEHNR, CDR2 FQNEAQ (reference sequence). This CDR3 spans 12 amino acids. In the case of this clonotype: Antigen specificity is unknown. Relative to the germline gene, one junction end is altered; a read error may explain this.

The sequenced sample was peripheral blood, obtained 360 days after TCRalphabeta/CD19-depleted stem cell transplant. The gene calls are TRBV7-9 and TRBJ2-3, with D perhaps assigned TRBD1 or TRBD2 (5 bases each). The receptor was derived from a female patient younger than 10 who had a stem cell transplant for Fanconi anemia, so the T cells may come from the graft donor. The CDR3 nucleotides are TGTGCCAGCAGCTTAGGGGGGTCTCAGTACGATTTT. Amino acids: CASSLGGSQYDF. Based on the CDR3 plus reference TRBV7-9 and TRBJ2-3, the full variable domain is DTGVSQNPRHKITKRGQNVTFRCDPISEHNRLYWYRQTLGQGPEFLTYFQNEAQLEKSRLLSDRFSAERPKGSFSTLEIQRTEQGDSAMYLCASSLGGSQYDFGPGTRLTVL.